This passage covers 25 T cell receptor beta chains from one sample sequenced in a study of cytomegalovirus exposure and HLA in healthy donors. PCR was performed using 60 Vbeta and 13 Jbeta primers. Profiling relied on immunoSEQ multiplex PCR, and the TCRdb table lists in-frame clones only, not all of them. The sample comprises about 120,000 clones, over 9.5% of which are singletons, and 4% to 5% rests with the top ten. The sequencing input was PBMCs. The origin of the receptors is a woman between 18 and 29 years old in good health and CMV-seropositive.

This chain links TRBV30 with TRBJ1-2; D gene uncertain. CDR1 GTSNPN and CDR2 SVGIG come from the germline V gene (reference sequence). The CDR3 is made up of 13 amino acids. V was clipped by 1 base and J by 4 bases, with 10 bases between them. For the CDR3, the DNA is TGTGCCTGGAGTGGGCCGCCCATCTATGGCTACACCTTC. It encodes CAWSGPPIYGYTF.

The chain uses TRBV7-6 and TRBJ1-2, with D possibly being TRBD1 (6 bases). The germline gives CDR1 SGHVS, CDR2 FNYEAQ. The length of the CDR3 is 13 residues. With 6 bases removed from V and 6 bases from J, the gap between germline ends came to 14 bases. As DNA, the CDR3 is TGTGCCAGCAGACAAACAGGGTTCGATGGCTACACCTTC. This encodes CASRQTGFDGYTF. Based on the CDR3 plus reference TRBV7-6 and TRBJ1-2, the full variable domain is GAGVSQSPRYKVTKRGQDVALRCDPISGHVSLYWYRQALGQGPEFLTYFNYEAQQDKSGLPNDRFSAERPEGSISTLTIQRTEQRDSAMYRCASRQTGFDGYTFGSGTRLTVV.

This rearrangement joins TRBV11-2 to TRBJ1-1; D might be TRBD1 (6 bases). CDR3 length: 15 residues. V was cut by 6 bases and J by 3 bases, with 17 bases left in between. Germline values: CDR1 SGHAT, CDR2 FQNNGV. The CDR3 region has the DNA TGTGCCAGCAGTCTTACAGGGTTGGGGGACACTGAAGCTTTCTTT. Translation gives CASSLTGLGDTEAFF.

This clone was detected only a few times. The V call is TRBV29-1, the J call TRBJ2-3; 8 bases agree with TRBD2. The ends lost 3 bases at V and 1 base at J; junction bases unmatched: 6. The CDR3 is 15 amino acids. Germline V CDR1 and CDR2: SQVTM, ANQGSEA. CDR3 DNA sequence: TGCAGCGTTGAGGCGAGCGGGAGACGCACAGATACGCAGTATTTT. Encoded protein: CSVEASGRRTDTQYF.

The table lists this clone with a few counts. The chain links TRBV7-9 to TRBJ1-1; D is perhaps TRBD1 (6 bases). The germline gives CDR1 SEHNR, CDR2 FQNEAQ (reference sequence). V lost 4 bases and J lost 0, with 9 bases in between. CDR3 length: 14 residues. The CDR3 nucleotides read TGTGCCAGCAGCTCAGGGACACTGAACACTGAAGCTTTCTTT. This gives the protein CASSSGTLNTEAFF.

The chain has TRBV7-9 and TRBJ2-5; TRBD1 matches 8 bases. CDR1 SEHNR and CDR2 FQNEAQ come from the germline V gene (reference sequence). Trimming removed 5 bases from V and 1 base from J; junction bases left unmatched: 3. This CDR3 has 14 residues. DNA for the CDR3: TGTGCCAGCAGCCGGACAGGGAGCCAAGAGACCCAGTACTTC. Its protein is CASSRTGSQETQYF.

This clone was seen only a few times. The chain joins TRBV7-9 to TRBJ2-1, with TRBD2 matching over 12 bases. J was trimmed by 0 bases and V by 1 base; bases with no gene match: 4. This CDR3 is 18 amino acids long. In germline, CDR1 is SEHNR, CDR2 FQNEAQ (reference sequence). The CDR3 is CASSLGTSGTLSYNEQFF. The CDR3 DNA reads as TGTGCCAGCAGCTTAGGGACTAGCGGGACCCTCTCCTACAATGAGCAGTTCTTC.

J is TRBJ2-3 and V is TRBV27, with D possibly being TRBD2 (5 bases). This CDR3 comprises 15 residues. The germline CDR1 and CDR2 sequences are MNHEY and SMNVEV (reference sequence). The V gene lost 4 bases and the J gene lost 0 bases, with 11 bases spanning the gap. The CDR3 region has the DNA TGTGCCAGCAGTTCTTGGCGGACTAGCACAGATACGCAGTATTTT. Its protein product is CASSSWRTSTDTQYF.

The gene calls are TRBV11-3 and TRBJ1-2; 9 bases are a match to TRBD1. CDR3 size: 14 residues. Germline loops: CDR1 SGHNT, CDR2 YENEEA. Trimming removed 3 bases from V and 8 bases from J; junction bases left unmatched: 7. This CDR3 is CASSFVTGGDGYTF. The CDR3 nucleotides are TGTGCCAGCAGCTTCGTCACAGGGGGCGACGGCTACACCTTC.

The chain combines TRBV10-3 with TRBJ2-7, with D perhaps matching TRBD1 (5 bases). The length of the CDR3 is 12 residues. V shed 10 bases and J shed 0 bases, with 10 bases lying between them. CDR1 ENHRY and CDR2 SYGVKD come from the germline V gene. CDR3 amino acids: CATTDSSYEQYF. The CDR3 region has the DNA TGTGCCACTACAGACAGCTCCTACGAGCAGTACTTC.

This rearrangement joins TRBV14 to TRBJ1-5; tentative D call: TRBD1 (5 bases). Trimming cost V 4 bases and J 2 bases, with 9 bases left between them. This CDR3 region has 14 residues. Germline CDR1 is SGHDN and CDR2 is FVKESK. For the CDR3, the DNA is TGTGCCAGCAGCCCGCAGGGCGGCAATCAGCCCCAGCATTTT. Protein sequence: CASSPQGGNQPQHF.

For this clone: Relative to the germline gene, one junction end is altered; a read error may explain this. This sequence joins TRBV5-5 and TRBJ2-1; TRBD1 matches at 7 bases. This CDR3 comprises 15 residues. The germline V gene has CDR1 SGHKS and CDR2 YYEKEE (reference sequence). The CDR3 sequence: CASSYTTGANNEQFF. CDR3 sequence (DNA): TGTGCTAGCAGCTATACTACAGGGGCTAACAATGAGCAGTTCTTC.

The CDR3 DNA reads TGCGCCAGCAGCCCGGGACAGGGGAACTACGAGCAGTACTTC. Protein: CASSPGQGNYEQYF. This chain connects TRBV5-1 to TRBJ2-7, with 10 nucleotides matching TRBD1. With V trimmed by 4 bases and J by 3 bases, 4 bases remained unmatched. The CDR3 contains 14 residues. Germline V gene lookup returns CDR1 SGHRS and CDR2 YFSETQ.

The rearrangement uses TRBV6-6 and TRBJ2-3; the D is unclear. The length of the CDR3 is 14 residues. Between the trimmed V and J ends, which lost 0 bases and 2 bases, there was a span of 6 bases. Germline CDR1 is MNHNY and CDR2 is SVGAGI (reference sequence). This chain's CDR3 is CASSYSALTDTQYF. DNA for the CDR3: TGTGCCAGCAGTTACTCTGCGCTCACAGATACGCAGTATTTT.

This clone has a handful of counts. This chain links TRBV5-4 with TRBJ2-3; TRBD1 agrees at 7 bases. Germline CDR1 and CDR2: SGHNT and YYREEE (reference sequence). V trimming: 4 bases; J trimming: 1 base; junction bases outside the gene matches: 9. The CDR3 loop spans 16 amino acids. The CDR3 bases are TGTGCCAGCAGCCCAGAGACAGGGATGGGCACAGATACGCAGTATTTT. Translating it yields CASSPETGMGTDTQYF. Using reference TRBV5-4 and TRBJ2-3 for the parts outside the CDR3, the full variable domain is ETGVTQSPTHLIKTRGQQVTLRCSSQSGHNTVSWYQQALGQGPQFIFQYYREEENGRGNFPPRFSGLQFPNYSSELNVNALELDDSALYLCASSPETGMGTDTQYFGPGTRLTVL.

The gene calls are TRBV6-6 and TRBJ1-3, with 7 bases lining up with TRBD1. The germline gives CDR1 MNHNY, CDR2 SVGAGI (reference sequence). The CDR3 runs 15 residues. V shed 5 bases, J shed 0 bases, and the junction held 4 bases outside the gene matches. CDR3 amino acids: CASSKTGSSGNTIYF. DNA of the CDR3: TGTGCCAGCAGTAAGACAGGGAGCTCTGGAAACACCATATATTTT.

Ten or more counts support this clone. The chain links TRBV29-1 to TRBJ2-1; 10 nucleotides line up with TRBD2. This CDR3 comprises 15 residues. The trim removed 0 bases at V and 4 bases at J, leaving 3 bases unmatched. The germline V gene encodes CDR1 SQVTM and CDR2 ANQGSEA. In DNA, the CDR3 is TGCAGCGTTGAAGATCAACTAGCGGGGTACAATGAGCAGTTCTTC. Translating it yields CSVEDQLAGYNEQFF.

This chain connects TRBV28 to TRBJ1-2, with D unclear. CDR3 length equals 12 residues. The germline V gene has CDR1 MDHEN and CDR2 SYDVKM. V gave up 3 bases and J gave up 2 bases, with 4 bases separating them. In nucleotides, the CDR3 is TGTGCCAGCAGTTTGCTAAACTATGGCTACACCTTC. Translating gives CASSLLNYGYTF.

The chain recombines TRBV27 with TRBJ2-7; D gene uncertain. CDR1 and CDR2 from the germline V gene are MNHEY and SMNVEV (reference sequence). Trimming stripped 8 bases from V and 8 bases from J, with 19 bases between. The CDR3 length is 13 residues. CDR3 coding DNA: TGTGCCAGCGCATTCTACCTGAATGAGCAGCAGTACTTC. Amino acids: CASAFYLNEQQYF.

This clone appeared a few times. The chain joins TRBV28 to TRBJ2-7, with D hard to call. V lost 0 bases and J 5 bases, leaving 5 bases between the germline ends. The CDR3 loop spans 12 amino acids. In germline, CDR1 is MDHEN, CDR2 SYDVKM. The CDR3 sequence is CASSLWRDEQYF. For the CDR3, the DNA is TGTGCCAGCAGTTTATGGCGAGACGAGCAGTACTTC.

This clone turned up a few times. The V call is TRBV7-2, the J call TRBJ1-4, with TRBD1 as a possible D gene (6 bases). Per the germline V gene, CDR1 is SGHTA and CDR2 is FQGNSA. There are 15 residues in the CDR3. The V gene lost 0 bases and the J gene lost 8 bases, with 13 bases spanning the gap. The CDR3 region is CASSLAGAYGEKLFF. In DNA, the CDR3 is TGTGCCAGCAGCTTAGCGGGGGCATATGGAGAAAAACTGTTTTTT.

This clone was counted a few times. This sequence joins TRBV6-6 and TRBJ1-2; 9 nucleotides align to TRBD1. Germline trimming cut 6 bases from V and 0 bases from J; bases unmatched to any gene: 2. The CDR3 has 14 amino acids. Germline V gene data show CDR1 as MNHNY and CDR2 as SVGAGI (reference sequence). CDR3 nucleotide sequence: TGTGCCAGCAGGACAGGGGGGGCTAACTATGGCTACACCTTC. Protein: CASRTGGANYGYTF.

This clone appeared a few times. CDR3 loop: CASRGTGWNTEAFF. CDR3 nucleotide sequence: TGTGCCAGCAGGGGGACAGGGTGGAACACTGAAGCTTTCTTT. The chain combines TRBV7-9 with TRBJ1-1; 9 bases agree with TRBD1. The V and J ends lost 6 bases and 1 base, in that order; junction bases with no gene match: 3. Germline V gene data show CDR1 as SEHNR and CDR2 as FQNEAQ (reference sequence). The length of the CDR3 is 14 residues. The complete variable domain, with remaining parts taken from reference TRBV7-9 and TRBJ1-1, reads DTGVSQNPRHKITKRGQNVTFRCDPISEHNRLYWYRQTLGQGPEFLTYFQNEAQLEKSRLLSDRFSAERPKGSFSTLEIQRTEQGDSAMYLCASRGTGWNTEAFFGQGTRLTVV.

Only a few counts were recorded for this clone. The same CDR3 can be traced to other DNA sequences in this sample. The CDR3 is CASSFPTGGAAFF. DNA of the CDR3: TGTGCCAGCAGCTTTCCAACAGGGGGCGCGGCTTTCTTT. The rearrangement links TRBV7-9 to TRBJ1-1; TRBD1 matches 9 bases. This CDR3 contains 13 residues. The J segment lost 11 bases and the V segment lost 3 bases, leaving 7 bases of the junction unmatched. Germline loops: CDR1 SEHNR, CDR2 FQNEAQ (reference sequence).

This chain uses TRBV5-6 with TRBJ1-2; D unclear. In germline, CDR1 is SGHDT, CDR2 YYEEEE. V was clipped by 0 bases and J by 7 bases, with 4 bases between them. The CDR3 runs 11 residues. The CDR3 DNA reads TGTGCCAGCAGCTTGGCGAGTGGCTACACCTTC. This sequence encodes CASSLASGYTF.